This T cell receptor (beta chain) was identified during a study of blood T cells in healthy people across ages. Study-level findings and limits: Donor CMV status was unknown, possibly confounding expanded clonotype changes.

The CDR3 contains 12 residues. Germline CDR1 SGHAT, CDR2 FQNNGV. Next came a second PCR, run for 7 to 11 cycles, which used a sample-barcoded 5' primer along with a J-beta primer mix. TCRdb reanalysed the 5' RACE reads using MiXCR and keeps one entry per CDR3 protein. The data hold about 1.1 million distinct CDR3 sequences, with about two fifths observed a single time. Each sample yielded at least 6 million isolated PBMCs. Per individual sample, total RNA of at least 5.5 micrograms was extracted. Regarding this clonotype: As yet, its antigen is unknown. At one boundary the junction diverges from the germline segment, which might be a read error.

The V and J genes are TRBV11-2 and TRBJ2-1; D unresolved. The sample taken for sequencing was blood. This TCR derives from a young man in good health. The chain's CDR3 is CASSLSRNEQSF. The CDR3 region has the DNA TGTGCCAGCAGCCTTAGTCGGAATGAGCAGTCCTTC.